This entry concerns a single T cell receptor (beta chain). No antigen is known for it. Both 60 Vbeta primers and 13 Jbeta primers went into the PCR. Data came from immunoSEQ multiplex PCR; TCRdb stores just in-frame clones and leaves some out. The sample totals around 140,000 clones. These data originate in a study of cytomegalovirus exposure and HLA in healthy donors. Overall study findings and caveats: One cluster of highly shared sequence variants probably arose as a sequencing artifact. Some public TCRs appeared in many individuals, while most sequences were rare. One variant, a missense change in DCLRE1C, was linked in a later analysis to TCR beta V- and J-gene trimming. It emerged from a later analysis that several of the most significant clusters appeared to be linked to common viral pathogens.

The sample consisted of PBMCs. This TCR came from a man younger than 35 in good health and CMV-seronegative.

The CDR3 loop is CASSYERPTDTQYF. The CDR3 nucleotides read TGTGCCAGCAGTTACGAGCGGCCCACAGATACGCAGTATTTT. The J gene is TRBJ2-3, the V gene TRBV6-5, with D perhaps matching TRBD2 (5 bases). V lost 2 bases and J lost 2, with 8 bases in between. Germline V lookup: CDR1 MNHEY, CDR2 SVGAGI. CDR3 length: 14 amino acids.